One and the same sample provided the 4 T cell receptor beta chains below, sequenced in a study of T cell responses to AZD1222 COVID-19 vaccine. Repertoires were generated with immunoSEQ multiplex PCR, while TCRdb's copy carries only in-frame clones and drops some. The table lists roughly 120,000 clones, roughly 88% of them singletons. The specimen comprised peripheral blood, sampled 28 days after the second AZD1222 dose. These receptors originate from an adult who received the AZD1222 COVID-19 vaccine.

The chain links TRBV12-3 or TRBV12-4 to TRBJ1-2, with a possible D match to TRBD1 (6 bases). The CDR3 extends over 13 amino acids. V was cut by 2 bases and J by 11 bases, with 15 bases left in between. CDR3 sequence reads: CASSLNRETPYTF. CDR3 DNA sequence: TGTGCCAGCAGTTTAAACAGGGAAACTCCATACACCTTC.

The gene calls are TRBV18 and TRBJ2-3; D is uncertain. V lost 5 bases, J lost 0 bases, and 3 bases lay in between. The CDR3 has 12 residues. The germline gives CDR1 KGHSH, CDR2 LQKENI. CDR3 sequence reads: CASSTSTDTQYF. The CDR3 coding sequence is TGTGCCAGCTCAACTAGCACAGATACGCAGTATTTT.

The CDR3 here is CASSPATSGETQYF. For the CDR3, the DNA is TGTGCCAGCAGCCCTGCGACTAGTGGAGAGACCCAGTACTTC. The chain combines TRBV7-8 with TRBJ2-5, with a tentative D call TRBD2 (6 bases). Looked up from germline, CDR1 is SGHVS and CDR2 is FQNEAQ. The length of the CDR3 is 14 residues. With 5 bases removed from V and 4 bases from J, the gap between germline ends came to 14 bases.

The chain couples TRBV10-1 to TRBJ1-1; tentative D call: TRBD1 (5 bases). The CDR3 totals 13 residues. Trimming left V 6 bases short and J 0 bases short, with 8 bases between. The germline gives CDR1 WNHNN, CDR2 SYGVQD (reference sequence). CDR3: CASRRQLNTEAFF. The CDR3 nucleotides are TGCGCCAGCAGAAGACAGTTGAACACTGAAGCTTTCTTT.